The clone carrying this T cell receptor (beta chain) was picked up one time. This specimen comes from a study of control samples from healthy donors and cancer patients. Method: immunoSEQ multiplex PCR; TCRdb's copy keeps in-frame clones and lacks some. The sample yields 150,000 to 160,000 clones, 94% seen once. The V and J ends lost 3 bases and 4 bases, in that order; junction bases with no gene match: 10. Germline V gives CDR1 KGHDR, CDR2 SFDVKD. The CDR3 has 16 amino acids. Sequencing used blood. This sequence was found in a man aged 35-49 years in good health. V gene TRBV24-1 combines with J gene TRBJ2-5; the match to TRBD1 covers 7 bases. The CDR3 sequence: CATSDAHRGRRETQYF. The CDR3 DNA reads TGTGCCACCAGTGATGCCCACAGGGGACGGAGAGAGACCCAGTACTTC.